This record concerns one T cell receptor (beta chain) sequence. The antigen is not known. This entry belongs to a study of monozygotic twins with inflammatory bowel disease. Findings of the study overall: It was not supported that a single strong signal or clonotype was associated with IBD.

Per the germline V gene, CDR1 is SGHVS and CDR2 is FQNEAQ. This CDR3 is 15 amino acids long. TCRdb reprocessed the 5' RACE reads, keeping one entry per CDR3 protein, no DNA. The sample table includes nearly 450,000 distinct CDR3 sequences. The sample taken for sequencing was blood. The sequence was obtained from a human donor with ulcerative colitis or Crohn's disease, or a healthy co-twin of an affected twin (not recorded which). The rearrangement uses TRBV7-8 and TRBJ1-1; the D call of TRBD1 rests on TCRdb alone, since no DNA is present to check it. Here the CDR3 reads CASSSETGVNTEAFF.